This is a list of T cell receptor beta chains from one sample in a study of human T cells and chemical hapten exposure. TCRdb re-called the RACE reads through MiXCR, storing one row per CDR3 protein. The sample holds under 200,000 distinct CDR3 sequences; about 15% are singletons and the top ten take 1.7%. The source was whole blood, collected in connection with sensitization to the hapten diphenylcyclopropenone (DPC). The receptors stem from a woman aged 25 to 45 with alopecia areata. Some clones in this sample may be carry-over from other donors' samples. Both conserved end residues are part of each CDR3. The order of the fields is D gene, J gene, clone size, V gene, CDR3 DNA, CDR3 protein. A D gene is named only where the DNA matches it firmly. Not every row has a clone size; where given, it reads once, few, many or a size class.

- TRBJ2-2 few TRBV4-1 TGCGCCAGCCAAGGAGGGACCGGGGAGCTGTTTTTT CASQGGTGELFF
- TRBJ2-7 - TRBV12-3/TRBV12-4 TGTGCCAGCAGCACCATAGGGGGAGTGGGCCCCTACGAGCAGTACTTC CASSTIGGVGPYEQYF
- TRBJ1-1 few TRBV12-3/TRBV12-4 TGTGCCAGCAGTCCAGGGTATAGGAACACTGAAGCTTTCTTT CASSPGYRNTEAFF
- TRBJ2-7 - TRBV5-6 TGTGCCAGCAGCTCGGACGTAAACGGAGGCTACGAGCAGTACTTC CASSSDVNGGYEQYF
- TRBJ2-5 few TRBV7-2 TGTGCCAGCAGCTTAAAAGGGGGGGCCGGGGCCCAGTACTTC CASSLKGGAGAQYF
- TRBJ2-2 - TRBV5-5 TGTGCCAGCAGCTGGGATCTGGGGCCCGGGGAGCTGTTTTTT CASSWDLGPGELFF
- TRBJ1-3 many TRBV4-3 TGCGCCAGCAGCCGGGACTTTGGAAACACCATATATTTT CASSRDFGNTIYF
- TRBJ2-3 - TRBV3-1 TGTGCCAGCAGCCGCTTGGGGGATACGCAGTATTTT CASSRLGDTQYF
- TRBJ1-1 few TRBV18 TGTGCCAGCTCACCCACGATGGAGACTGAAGCTTTCTTT CASSPTMETEAFF
TRBD1 TRBJ1-2 many TRBV29-1 TGCAGCGTGACAGGGCCTAACTATGGCTACACCTTC CSVTGPNYGYTF
TRBD1 TRBJ1-1 - TRBV5-1 TGCGCCAGCAGCTTGGACGGACAGGGGGTCTCTGAAGCTTTCTTT CASSLDGQGVSEAFF